This passage covers 2 T cell receptor beta chains from one sample sequenced in a study of PD-1 blockade in classical Hodgkin lymphoma. All patients experienced relapse after autologous stem cell transplantation, and brentuximab vedotin exposure was variable. The protocol was immunoSEQ multiplex PCR, while the TCRdb copy is restricted to in-frame clones and leaves out a portion. In the table there are more than 30,000 clones, around four fifths of which are singletons. Here the sequenced sample was peripheral blood mononuclear cells (PBMCs), taken at baseline. These receptors were collected from a human donor with classical Hodgkin lymphoma.

V usage is TRBV4-2 and J usage is TRBJ2-3; the match to TRBD1 covers 8 bases. This CDR3 is built from 16 residues. With 1 base clipped from V and 1 base from J, the junction kept 4 bases outside the gene matches. The germline gives CDR1 LGHNA, CDR2 YNFKEQ. This CDR3 is CASSQVGTGRTDTQYF. In DNA form, the CDR3 reads TGTGCCAGCAGCCAAGTCGGGACAGGACGCACAGATACGCAGTATTTT.

The rearrangement joins TRBV29-1 to TRBJ1-2; TRBD1 aligns across 10 bases. Germline CDR1 reads SQVTM; CDR2 reads ANQGSEA. The CDR3 covers 13 residues. J gave up 8 bases and V 3 bases, and 6 bases lay outside the gene matches. The CDR3 DNA reads TGCAGCGTTGATCCGGGACAGGGGAAGGGCTACACCTTC. Amino acids: CSVDPGQGKGYTF. The complete variable domain, with remaining parts taken from reference TRBV29-1 and TRBJ1-2, reads SAVISQKPSRDICQRGTSLTIQCQVDSQVTMMFWYRQQPGQSLTLIATANQGSEATYESGFVIDKFPISRPNLTFSTLTVSNMSPEDSSIYLCSVDPGQGKGYTFGSGTRLTVV.